These 4 T cell receptor beta chains were all obtained from the same sample, sequenced in a study of human T cells and chemical hapten exposure. One entry per CDR3 protein, called by TCRdb with MiXCR from the RACE reads. The sample records about 100,000 distinct CDR3 sequences, approximately 11% being singletons. Time point of the sample: patch test 1, 2 weeks after DPC sensitization. Treatment reported: therapeutic diphenylcyclopropenone sensitization with weekly scalp DPC. This material consisted of whole blood, taken in connection with sensitization to the hapten diphenylcyclopropenone (DPC). These receptors were obtained from a woman aged 40 to 55 with alopecia areata. Some clones in this sample may be carry-over from other donors' samples.

This clonotype was picked up many times. The rearrangement uses TRBV6-2 or TRBV6-3 and TRBJ2-2, with D possibly being TRBD1 (5 bases). This CDR3 is 14 amino acids long. Germline CDR1 MNHEY, CDR2 SVGEGT. The CDR3 protein is CGTVLQGNTGELFF. The CDR3, as DNA: TGTGGTACGGTCCTCCAGGGCAACACCGGGGAGCTGTTTTTT.

In its sample, this clonotype was seen a few times. J is TRBJ2-1 and V is TRBV9, with a possible D match to TRBD1 (6 bases). The CDR3 spans 14 residues. V was clipped by 3 bases and J by 0 bases, with 7 bases between them. Germline-derived CDR1 and CDR2 are SGDLS and YYNGEE. The DNA for the CDR3 is TGTGCCAGCAGCGCGGACAGCTCCTACAATGAGCAGTTCTTC. Translated, it gives CASSADSSYNEQFF.

This clonotype was observed a few times. The chain recombines TRBV5-6 with TRBJ1-1, with a possible D match to TRBD1 (6 bases). Trimming cost V 1 base and J 5 bases, with 12 bases left between them. Germline V gene data show CDR1 as SGHDT and CDR2 as YYEEEE. This CDR3 comprises 14 residues. The CDR3 spells CASSLWGAQTEAFF. The CDR3 nucleotides are TGTGCCAGCAGCTTGTGGGGGGCGCAGACTGAAGCTTTCTTT.

This clonotype has more than one count but fewer than ten. V usage is TRBV3-1 and J usage is TRBJ1-3; TRBD1 aligns across 7 bases. J gave up 7 bases and V 4 bases, and 4 bases lay outside the gene matches. This CDR3 contains 13 residues. Germline V gene sequence: CDR1 LGHDT, CDR2 YNNKEL (reference sequence). This chain's CDR3 is CASSPGGENTIYF. In DNA form, the CDR3 reads TGTGCCAGCAGCCCAGGGGGGGAGAACACCATATATTTT.